Following are 25 T cell receptor beta chains from one sample sequenced in a study of OX40 agonist ivuxolimab in advanced cancers. Clones were read by immunoSEQ multiplex PCR, and TCRdb kept only the in-frame ones, dropping some. Here the sample spans 89,000 or so clones, about 90% being singletons. The sample here was CD4+ or CD8+ T cells sorted from blood, taken in a trial of the OX40 agonist ivuxolimab. These receptors all come from an adult with an advanced solid tumor such as melanoma, head and neck, liver or kidney cancer.

V is TRBV5-5 and J is TRBJ2-2; D may be TRBD1 or TRBD2 (5 bases each). The CDR3 extends over 14 amino acids. Germline CDR1 reads SGHKS; CDR2 reads YYEKEE (reference sequence). V lost 0 bases to trimming and J lost 6 bases, with 9 bases between them. The CDR3 nucleotides are TGTGCCAGCAGCTTGGCTTTGGGGGCCGGGGAGCTGTTTTTT. Translated: CASSLALGAGELFF.

This chain connects TRBV6-5 to TRBJ1-1; unclear D gene. The germline V gene has CDR1 MNHEY and CDR2 SVGAGI. Between the trimmed V and J ends, which lost 1 base and 1 base, there was a span of 7 bases. CDR3 length: 14 amino acids. CDR3 loop: CASSYWAGNTEAFF. In nucleotides, the CDR3 is TGTGCCAGCAGTTACTGGGCAGGGAACACTGAAGCTTTCTTT.

The rearrangement links TRBV6-1 to TRBJ2-7, with D unresolved. V lost 1 base and J lost 3, with 1 base in between. CDR3 length: 11 residues. Per germline, CDR1 MNHNS and CDR2 SASEGT. CDR3 residues: CASSEGYEQYF. CDR3 nucleotide sequence: TGTGCCAGCAGTGAAGGCTACGAGCAGTACTTC.

In the case of this clone: The same CDR3 can be traced to other DNA sequences in this sample. The chain links TRBV29-1 to TRBJ2-7; D may be TRBD1 (5 bases). Trimming left V 6 bases short and J 4 bases short, with 7 bases between. Germline-derived CDR1 and CDR2 are SQVTM and ANQGSEA. CDR3 length equals 10 residues. The chain's CDR3 is CSVREYEQYF. CDR3 DNA sequence: TGCAGCGTCAGGGAATACGAGCAGTACTTC.

This clone turned up a few times. J is TRBJ2-7 and V is TRBV15, with D tentatively TRBD1 (6 bases). V lost 3 bases to trimming and J lost 6 bases, with 12 bases between them. The CDR3 is made up of 13 amino acids. The germline gives CDR1 LNHNV, CDR2 YYDKDF (reference sequence). CDR3 sequence: CATSSWKGGEQYF. The CDR3 DNA is TGTGCCACCAGCAGCTGGAAAGGGGGCGAGCAGTACTTC.

The rearrangement links TRBV27 to TRBJ2-2, with unresolved D. The CDR3 runs 13 residues. From germline, CDR1 is MNHEY and CDR2 SMNVEV (reference sequence). V gave up 3 bases and J gave up 7 bases, with 9 bases separating them. The CDR3 sequence: CASSFGPRGELFF. CDR3 sequence (DNA): TGTGCCAGCAGTTTTGGACCTCGCGGGGAGCTGTTTTTT.

V is TRBV2 and J is TRBJ1-4, with a tentative D call TRBD1 (6 bases). Germline V gene data show CDR1 as SNHLY and CDR2 as FYNNEI. The CDR3 sequence is 14 residues long. Between the trimmed V and J ends, which lost 7 bases and 3 bases, there was a span of 12 bases. CDR3 sequence: CASNLDSPNEKLFF. The CDR3 coding sequence is TGTGCCAGCAACCTGGACAGCCCTAATGAAAAACTGTTTTTT.

This chain's CDR3 is CASGADTQYF. DNA for the CDR3: TGTGCCAGCGGGGCAGATACGCAGTATTTT. The chain is built from TRBV9 and TRBJ2-3; D ambiguous. Germline loops: CDR1 SGDLS, CDR2 YYNGEE. Trimming removed 7 bases at V and 4 bases at J, with 4 bases between. The CDR3 totals 10 residues. The whole variable domain, filled in from reference TRBV9 and TRBJ2-3, reads DSGVTQTPKHLITATGQRVTLRCSPRSGDLSVYWYQQSLDQGLQFLIQYYNGEERAKGNILERFSAQQFPDLHSELNLSSLELGDSALYFCASGADTQYFGPGTRLTVL.

The chain joins TRBV10-3 to TRBJ2-7; D is tentatively TRBD1 or TRBD2 (5 bases each). Trimming stripped 0 bases from V and 0 bases from J, with 6 bases between. Germline V lookup: CDR1 ENHRY, CDR2 SYGVKD. The CDR3 runs 14 residues. The CDR3 DNA is TGTGCCATCAGTGAGTCCGGGGCCTCCTACGAGCAGTACGTC. Protein sequence: CAISESGASYEQYV.

This chain links TRBV5-6 with TRBJ1-1; D uncertain. The CDR3 runs 13 residues. The V end lost 2 bases, the J end lost 1 base, and 6 bases lay between the germline ends. Germline V CDR1 and CDR2: SGHDT, YYEEEE. CDR3 bases: TGTGCCAGCAGCTTTGGTGAGAACACTGAAGCTTTCTTT. Encoded protein: CASSFGENTEAFF.

The chain joins TRBV5-4 to TRBJ2-3, with D maybe TRBD1 (6 bases). The V end was cut by 6 bases, the J end by 3 bases, with 11 bases between. Germline V CDR1 and CDR2: SGHNT, YYREEE (reference sequence). The CDR3 is made up of 13 amino acids. CDR3: CASIGDKTDTQYF. The CDR3 region has the DNA TGTGCCAGCATAGGGGACAAAACAGATACGCAGTATTTT.

About this clone itself: Its ends do not fully match the called genes, so a read error is possible. This chain joins TRBV7-2 and TRBJ1-6; the D is unclear. Germline V gene lookup returns CDR1 SGHTA and CDR2 FQGNSA. The CDR3 is made up of 15 amino acids. The CDR3: CASRRSGSYNSPLHF. DNA of the CDR3: TGTGCCAGCAGACGGTCCGGGTCCTACAATTCACCCCTCCACTTT.

This sequence joins TRBV6-6 and TRBJ1-5; 7 bases map to TRBD1. V was pared by 6 bases and J by 1 base, with 9 bases of the junction left unmatched. CDR1 is MNHNY and CDR2 is SVGAGI in the germline V gene (reference sequence). The CDR3 totals 16 residues. The CDR3 bases are TGTGCCAGCAGAGTACAGGGGTCCGGGAGCAATCAGCCCCAGCATTTT. Residues: CASRVQGSGSNQPQHF.

This clone showed up just a few times. The CDR3: CASRVIGTEAFF. DNA for the CDR3: TGTGCCAGTAGAGTTATAGGCACTGAAGCTTTCTTT. The chain recombines TRBV19 with TRBJ1-1; D gene unclear. Germline V CDR1 and CDR2: LNHDA, SQIVND (reference sequence). The V end lost 6 bases, the J end lost 4 bases, and 9 bases lay between the germline ends. CDR3 length equals 12 residues.

This clone was found once. The V and J genes are TRBV4-3 and TRBJ1-5; D gene uncertain. The CDR3 is 14 amino acids. Trimming took 0 bases from V and 3 from J, leaving 6 bases between them. Per germline, CDR1 LGHNA and CDR2 YSLEER. The CDR3 DNA sequence: TGCGCCAGCAGCCAAGAAGGGATCAATCAGCCCCAGCATTTT. This sequence encodes CASSQEGINQPQHF.

The chain has TRBV6-6 and TRBJ1-5, with 7 bases fitting TRBD1. The CDR3 extends over 14 amino acids. CDR1 is MNHNY and CDR2 is SVGAGI in the germline V gene (reference sequence). V shed 2 bases and J 6 bases; nucleotides not matched to a gene: 4. The CDR3 nucleotides are TGTGCCAGCAGTTACGACAGGGCCATTCAGCCCCAGCATTTT. It specifies CASSYDRAIQPQHF.

This rearrangement joins TRBV4-3 to TRBJ2-1, with D unclear. This CDR3 has 14 residues. The V end was cut by 0 bases, the J end by 9 bases, with 12 bases between. Germline lookup yields CDR1 LGHNA and CDR2 YSLEER. In nucleotides, the CDR3 is TGCGCCAGCAGCCAAGAGTGGGGTCTGGCTGAGCAGTTCTTC. As protein: CASSQEWGLAEQFF.

This clone has only one observation. The genes are TRBV18 and TRBJ1-3, with a possible D match to TRBD1 (6 bases). The CDR3 sequence is 11 residues long. Germline V gene data show CDR1 as KGHSH and CDR2 as LQKENI. V lost 3 bases and J 12 bases, leaving 9 bases between the germline ends. CDR3 amino acids: CASSPDRIIYF. The DNA of the CDR3 is TGTGCCAGCTCACCTGACAGGATCATATATTTT. Using reference TRBV18 and TRBJ1-3 for the parts outside the CDR3, the full variable domain is NAGVMQNPRHLVRRRGQEARLRCSPMKGHSHVYWYRQLPEEGLKFMVYLQKENIIDESGMPKERFSAEFPKEGPSILRIQQVVRGDSAAYFCASSPDRIIYFGEGSWLTVV.

The V and J genes are TRBV9 and TRBJ2-6; the D gene could be TRBD1 or TRBD2 (5 bases each). V shed 0 bases and J shed 0 bases, with 13 bases lying between them. Germline V lookup: CDR1 SGDLS, CDR2 YYNGEE. This CDR3 is 18 amino acids long. CDR3 nucleotide sequence: TGTGCCAGCAGCGTAGAGAAGGGACCGACCTCTGGGGCCAACGTCCTGACTTTC. Translation: CASSVEKGPTSGANVLTF.

This clone was seen a single time. V gene TRBV28 combines with J gene TRBJ1-5; D remains ambiguous. Germline V gene data show CDR1 as MDHEN and CDR2 as SYDVKM. Deletions cut 2 bases from V and 4 bases from J, with 9 bases between. The CDR3 is made up of 14 amino acids. The CDR3 is CASSLIQSNQPQHF. The CDR3 DNA follows: TGTGCCAGCAGTTTAATACAGAGTAATCAGCCCCAGCATTTT.

The CDR3, as DNA: TGTGCCAGCAGCAAGGTCACAGATACGCAGTATTTT. Translated: CASSKVTDTQYF. This chain uses TRBV7-9 with TRBJ2-3; D unclear. The CDR3 totals 12 residues. Germline CDR1 and CDR2: SEHNR and FQNEAQ (reference sequence). Deletions cut 5 bases from V and 2 bases from J, with 5 bases between.

The chain joins TRBV6-5 to TRBJ1-1; TRBD1 matches 7 bases. Germline CDR1 reads MNHEY; CDR2 reads SVGAGI. The CDR3 has 14 residues. Trimming cost V 5 bases and J 5 bases; bases outside gene matches: 8. The CDR3 protein is CASSVTGEGTEAFF. Here the CDR3 DNA reads TGTGCCAGCAGTGTAACAGGGGAGGGAACTGAAGCTTTCTTT.

The chain is built from TRBV13 and TRBJ1-6; TRBD1 might be the D (5 bases). Trimming took off 2 bases at V and 2 bases at J, with 7 bases between the two ends. Germline-derived CDR1 and CDR2 are PRHDT and FYEKMQ (reference sequence). This CDR3 has 15 residues. CDR3 DNA sequence: TGTGCCAGCAGCTTACAGGGAGCCTATAATTCACCCCTCCACTTT. This gives the protein CASSLQGAYNSPLHF.

V gene TRBV5-1 combines with J gene TRBJ2-1; 10 bases line up with TRBD2. Trimming removed 4 bases from V and 3 bases from J; junction bases left unmatched: 4. The CDR3 length is 15 residues. CDR1 and CDR2 (germline): SGHRS, YFSETQ. CDR3 sequence reads: CASSVGTSVYNEQFF. DNA for the CDR3: TGCGCCAGCAGCGTTGGGACTAGCGTCTACAATGAGCAGTTCTTC.

V gene TRBV9 combines with J gene TRBJ1-2; D call uncertain. Germline V lookup: CDR1 SGDLS, CDR2 YYNGEE. This CDR3 is 11 amino acids long. The V and J ends lost 3 bases and 7 bases respectively, with 7 bases between them. CDR3 amino acids: CASSATGGYTF. CDR3 sequence (DNA): TGTGCCAGCAGCGCGACTGGTGGCTACACCTTC.